The T cell receptor (beta chain) under discussion was sequenced for a study of blood T cell repertoires in COVID-19. Study context: Both acute and convalescent COVID-19 samples were obtained from the United States, Italy and Spain. PBMCs, B-cell-depleted T cells, or T cells provided the cDNA or gDNA that made up the material.

V was pared by 4 bases and J by 4 bases, with 15 bases between. Germline V gives CDR1 SGHTS, CDR2 YDEGEE. This CDR3 spans 16 amino acids. Method: immunoSEQ multiplex PCR; TCRdb's copy keeps in-frame clones and lacks some. The table lists 250,000 or so clones, approximately 80% of them singletons. The sequencing input was peripheral blood. The chain employs TRBV5-8 and TRBJ2-6; no definite D call. The sequence derives from a woman aged 80 or over with acute or convalescent COVID-19. In DNA, the CDR3 is TGTGCCAGCAGCCTACCACCTGGTCCGGGGGCCAACGTCCTGACTTTC. This sequence encodes CASSLPPGPGANVLTF.